These 17 T cell receptor beta chains were all obtained from the same sample, sequenced in a study of T cell repertoires in cytomegalovirus infection. MiXCR was run by TCRdb on the reads, yielding one entry per CDR3 protein. In the table there are approximately 150,000 distinct CDR3 sequences, 5% to 6.5% of which are singletons. Sequencing was done on a sample of PBMCs. The receptors here all came from a human donor in good health (CMV status not recorded). Some clones in this sample may be carry-over from other donors' samples.

This clonotype came up many times. J is TRBJ1-5 and V is TRBV29-1; D perhaps matches TRBD1 (5 bases). Trimming shortened V by 4 bases and J by 5 bases, and 12 bases separated the two germline ends. The length of the CDR3 is 13 residues. Germline V lookup: CDR1 SQVTM, CDR2 ANQGSEA. The CDR3 nucleotides read TGCAGCGTTGGCCAGGGCAGCGATCAGCCCCAGCATTTT. Protein: CSVGQGSDQPQHF.

This clonotype has a count of ten or more. This chain links TRBV7-2 with TRBJ2-7, with 11 bases that match TRBD2. Germline V gene lookup returns CDR1 SGHTA and CDR2 FQGNSA. The CDR3 has 14 amino acids. V trimming: 3 bases; J trimming: 6 bases; junction bases outside the gene matches: 4. The CDR3 DNA follows: TGTGCCAGCAGCTTTGCTAGCGGGGGGCGCGAGCAGTACTTC. Amino acid sequence: CASSFASGGREQYF.

This clonotype was observed at least ten times. The rearrangement links TRBV10-2 to TRBJ2-1; the D gene is possibly TRBD2 (5 bases). The CDR3 has 14 amino acids. The germline V and J ends were trimmed by 6 bases and 7 bases, with 16 bases remaining between them. In germline, CDR1 is WSHSY, CDR2 SAAADI. Written as DNA, the CDR3 is TGCGCCAGCAGGGACCGATTAAGGGAGAATGAGCAGTTCTTC. Translation: CASRDRLRENEQFF.

This clonotype has a count of ten or more. The chain combines TRBV7-9 with TRBJ2-1; D might be TRBD2 (5 bases). This CDR3 has 16 amino acids. The ends were cut back, 4 bases at V and 0 bases at J, with 13 bases in the middle. CDR1 SEHNR and CDR2 FQNEAQ come from the germline V gene (reference sequence). CDR3 nucleotide sequence: TGTGCCAGCAGCTGGAGGTCGGGGAGCTCCTACAATGAGCAGTTCTTC. Its translation: CASSWRSGSSYNEQFF.

As regards this clonotype: One junction end disagrees with the germline gene, perhaps due to a read error. The chain has TRBV7-3 and TRBJ2-3, with D unclear. Germline lookup yields CDR1 SGHTA and CDR2 FQGTGA. This CDR3 comprises 13 residues. CDR3 DNA sequence: TGTTCCAGCAGCTTATCGGGCACAGATACGCAGTATTTT. This sequence encodes CSSSLSGTDTQYF.

There are many counts of this clonotype. The chain employs TRBV7-2 and TRBJ1-4; D perhaps matches TRBD1 (5 bases). Germline assignment: CDR1 SGHTA and CDR2 FQGNSA. This CDR3 has 16 residues. V was cut by 5 bases and J by 2 bases, with 15 bases left in between. The CDR3 is CASSLRRGRTNEKLFF. In DNA form, the CDR3 reads TGTGCCAGCAGCCTACGTCGGGGCCGGACTAATGAAAAACTGTTTTTT.

This clonotype was recorded many times. The chain carries TRBV7-2 and TRBJ2-5; maybe TRBD2 (5 bases). This CDR3 comprises 14 residues. The germline CDR1 and CDR2 sequences are SGHTA and FQGNSA. V lost 5 bases to trimming and J lost 0 bases, with 10 bases between them. CDR3 coding DNA: TGTGCCAGCAGCCGAGGACTTCACCAAGAGACCCAGTACTTC. Its translation: CASSRGLHQETQYF.

This clonotype appeared many times. V usage is TRBV12-3 or TRBV12-4 and J usage is TRBJ2-7, with 7 bases lining up with TRBD2. Unmatched junction bases numbered 11, after V lost 3 bases and J lost 6 bases. The CDR3 runs 15 residues. CDR3 coding DNA: TGTGCCAGCAGTTTGGGATTGGCGGGGGTATCCGAGCAGTACTTC. Translation gives CASSLGLAGVSEQYF.

In its sample, this clonotype was seen many times. The J gene is TRBJ2-1, the V gene TRBV5-1; 9 bases are shared with TRBD2. Germline CDR1 SGHRS, CDR2 YFSETQ. V was pared by 6 bases and J by 2 bases, with 6 bases of the junction left unmatched. The CDR3 is made up of 15 amino acids. The CDR3 DNA reads as TGCGCCAGCACCCTTAGCGGGGGCGCCTACAATGAGCAGTTCTTC. It codes for CASTLSGGAYNEQFF.

In this sample, this clonotype turned up a few times. V and J are TRBV18 and TRBJ1-3, with D unclear. The CDR3 is made up of 14 amino acids. Germline CDR1 KGHSH, CDR2 LQKENI. The V end lost 6 bases, the J end lost 5 bases, and 14 bases lay between the germline ends. The CDR3 bases are TGTGCCAGCTCTGAGGACGAACTCCGAAACACCATATATTTT. It codes for CASSEDELRNTIYF.

This clonotype was recorded many times. This sequence joins TRBV29-1 and TRBJ2-7, with 8 bases matching TRBD1. The CDR3 is 13 amino acids. Trimming removed 4 bases from V and 3 bases from J; junction bases left unmatched: 5. The V gene's germline CDR1 is SQVTM and CDR2 ANQGSEA. In DNA, the CDR3 is TGCAGCGTTGCCCGGACAGGGAGCTACGAGCAGTACTTC. This sequence encodes CSVARTGSYEQYF.

V gene TRBV6-2 or TRBV6-3 combines with J gene TRBJ2-1; no firm D call. The CDR3 is made up of 13 amino acids. Germline CDR1 and CDR2: MNHEY and SVGEGT. The germline V and J ends were trimmed by 0 bases and 7 bases, with 7 bases remaining between them. The CDR3 region has the DNA TGTGCCAGCAGTTACTCGACCAGGAATGAGCAGTTCTTC. It encodes CASSYSTRNEQFF.

The genes are TRBV14 and TRBJ1-1, with TRBD1 matching over 10 bases. V shed 6 bases, J shed 1 base, and the junction held 5 bases outside the gene matches. This CDR3 contains 15 residues. The germline V gene encodes CDR1 SGHDN and CDR2 FVKESK. CDR3 sequence: CASSPWTGGNTEAFF. The DNA of the CDR3 is TGTGCCAGCAGTCCCTGGACAGGGGGGAACACTGAAGCTTTCTTT.

The gene calls are TRBV4-1 and TRBJ1-3; D gene ambiguous. V gave up 4 bases and J gave up 0 bases, with 10 bases separating them. CDR1 is MGHRA and CDR2 is YSYEKL in the germline V gene. CDR3 length equals 15 residues. DNA of the CDR3: TGCGCCAGCAGCCTCGGACGGGTCTCTGGAAACACCATATATTTT. As protein: CASSLGRVSGNTIYF.

This clonotype has at least ten counts. The rearrangement joins TRBV6-1 to TRBJ2-7; TRBD2 aligns across 11 bases. Germline values: CDR1 MNHNS, CDR2 SASEGT. V shed 4 bases and J 0 bases; nucleotides not matched to a gene: 17. This CDR3 has 20 residues. The CDR3 sequence: CASSVRVGLAGILDSYEQYF. The CDR3 DNA is TGTGCCAGCAGTGTCCGTGTAGGACTAGCGGGTATCCTGGACTCCTACGAGCAGTACTTC.

This clonotype was detected only a few times. The chain joins TRBV24-1 to TRBJ2-3, with no clear D. Looked up from germline, CDR1 is KGHDR and CDR2 is SFDVKD. V gave up 9 bases and J gave up 5 bases, with 14 bases separating them. This CDR3 is built from 13 residues. The CDR3 is CATADVAIDTQYF. CDR3 DNA: TGTGCCACCGCGGACGTCGCAATAGATACGCAGTATTTT.

This clonotype showed up many times. The rearrangement joins TRBV2 to TRBJ2-5, with a tentative D call TRBD2 (5 bases). The V gene's germline CDR1 is SNHLY and CDR2 FYNNEI. The CDR3 length is 14 residues. Trimming took off 3 bases at V and 2 bases at J, with 10 bases between the two ends. CDR3 DNA: TGTGCCAGCAGTGACGGGAAGCCTCAAGAGACCCAGTACTTC. Its protein product is CASSDGKPQETQYF.